This T cell receptor (beta chain) was retrieved from a study of somatic mutations in cytotoxic T cells in rheumatoid arthritis (dated by TCRdb to the late 2010s). Regarding the complete study: Before any treatment started and right after they were diagnosed, patients gave peripheral blood samples (about 30 ml EDTA). The median ages of the patient and control groups were essentially identical. TCRB deep sequencing covered roughly 60 patients with rheumatoid arthritis along with about 20 healthy controls. Whether expanded CD8+ T-cell clones in untreated, newly diagnosed rheumatoid arthritis carry somatic mutations was the study question, and clonality was characterized with TCRB deep sequencing. Sorted V beta1+ cells also underwent TCRB sequencing, and some V beta antibody-stained T-cell populations were flow-sorted at nearly 100% purity on a FACSAria II or Sony SH800. Overall results and qualifications from the work: The finding that TRBV07 was slightly underrepresented in patients was left unadjusted for multiple comparisons. CD8+ T-cell clonality in rheumatoid arthritis patients was not significantly different from that in age-matched healthy controls. In about an eighth of the roughly 60 patients the largest CD8+ clone exceeded 20% of CD8+ cells, and several identical CD8+ TCRB sequences were shared between blood and synovial fluid. It was unknown which antigens the expanded CD8+ clones targeted, and their absence from virus-specific databases did not exclude viral specificity. An increase of CD8+ clonality with age was seen in patients (Spearman r ~ 0.46) but not in healthy controls.

Of note for this clone: Its antigen remains undetermined. No quality values exist for individual bases; no much larger clone is one base distant.

TCRB CDR3 sequencing used the immunoSEQ assay on genomic DNA. Turning to the authors' computational methods: Patient CD8+ clones larger than 1% were compared against published virus-specific TCRB sequences, and only a few matched. The analyses included only productive TCRB rearrangements. Clonality was calculated as a Shannon entropy-based productive clonality index, and a clone was defined by a unique TCRB CDR3 sequence. The template counts of each clone relative to the total templates per sample were used to calculate repertoire overlap between two samples. V-gene usage from TCRB sequencing and V-gene usage measured by flow cytometry were correlated (Spearman r of under 0.7). TCRdb mirrors the immuneACCESS table, restricted to in-frame sequences. Some clones are absent from its copies; in checked studies, under half trace to an unresolved V gene, and the reason for the others is unknown. V, J and clone size were drawn from that table, and D and trimming were deduced from the DNA. Counted in this sample were roughly 20,000 clones; roughly four fifths of them appeared once. The ten biggest clones cover approximately 15% of the sample.

CD4+ and CD8+ cells were isolated by positive magnetic bead selection on an AutoMACS, and purity was checked by flow cytometry. Clonal expansions were first screened by flow cytometry with a TCR V beta antibody panel, then characterized by TCRB deep sequencing of sorted CD8+ fractions. Ficoll-Paque PLUS density gradient separation was used to isolate peripheral blood mononuclear cells. Using Nucleospin Tissue or Tissue XS kits, DNA was extracted from CD4-enriched, CD8-enriched or PBMC samples, with quantification by a Qubit 2.0 fluorometer. The CDR3, from cysteine to phenylalanine, totals 18 residues. Of all the DNA, just the CDR3 is kept, 54 bases in frame from base 1. The junction carries 21 bases between V and J, which are trimmed by 0 bases and 5 bases respectively.

This TCR was sampled from an adult with rheumatoid arthritis. The V gene is TRBV23-1 and the J gene is TRBJ2-3; the D element could tentatively be TRBD1 or TRBD2, as 5 bases agree for each. TRBV23-1 is treated as an ORF (open reading frame) with a function not yet certain. The specimen was CD8+ T cells sorted from blood. The DNA sequence follows: TGCGCCAGCAGTCAATCGATCCGGGGCACTACCATTATAGATACGCAGTATTTT. Translated, this gives CASSQSIRGTTIIDTQYF.